This T cell receptor beta chain emerged from a study of cytomegalovirus exposure and HLA in healthy donors. Study summary: Among about 190 million T cells, an earlier analysis found 117 million unique TCR beta sequences. Overall study findings and caveats: TRBV6-2, TRBV6-3 and some other V segments were unresolvable in 87-base-pair reads. Several of the most significant clusters appeared linked to common viral pathogens, based on a later analysis. HLA restriction was apparent for most CMV-associated TCR beta chains in a later analysis.

PCR amplification relied on 60 Vbeta primers (plus 13 Jbeta primers). Sequenced by immunoSEQ multiplex PCR; TCRdb stores in-frame clones only, minus some. The sample yields roughly 180,000 clones, approximately 73% seen once. The germline gives CDR1 MGHRA, CDR2 YSYEKL. J gave up 0 bases and V 4 bases, and 2 bases lay outside the gene matches. The CDR3 is 15 residues long. Comments on this clone: The antigen is undetermined.

Sequences were obtained from PBMCs. This clonotype was sampled from a woman under 40 in good health and CMV-seropositive. The rearrangement links TRBV4-1 to TRBJ1-2; TRBD1 matches 10 bases. This chain's CDR3 is CASSPGQGANYGYTF. CDR3 coding DNA: TGCGCCAGCAGCCCCGGACAGGGGGCTAACTATGGCTACACCTTC.